This entry is about one TCR beta chain. Enrolment of Seattle patients took place during active infection, and they were followed longitudinally. Original processing notes: Amplification from reference gene primers served as the basis for estimated nucleated cell counts. Sequencing was performed with immunoSEQ multiplex PCR; in TCRdb, only in-frame clones are kept and a portion is missing. V, J and clone size are taken as reported in that table, and D and trimming were inferred from the DNA itself. The sample lists about 170,000 clones, 80% to 95% occurring once. These data come from a study of blood T cell repertoires in COVID-19. Study overall: Acute-phase and convalescent COVID-19 samples originated in the United States, Italy and Spain.

CDR3 length: 16 amino acids. The germline V gene has CDR1 SGHAT and CDR2 FQDESV (reference sequence). Germline trimming cut 6 bases from V and 3 bases from J; bases unmatched to any gene: 9. The sequence was obtained from a man aged 25 to 40 with COVID-19, enrolled during active disease. The chain recombines TRBV11-1 with TRBJ1-3; 9 nucleotides line up with TRBD1. The sequenced sample consisted of peripheral blood. The CDR3 sequence is CASRTGTGYDGNTIYF. As DNA, the CDR3 is TGTGCCAGCAGAACCGGGACAGGGTACGATGGAAACACCATATATTTT. Looking up the rest from reference TRBV11-1 and TRBJ1-3 gives the full variable domain: EAEVAQSPRYKITEKSQAVAFWCDPISGHATLYWYRQILGQGPELLVQFQDESVVDDSQLPKDRFSAERLKGVDSTLKIQPAELGDSAMYLCASRTGTGYDGNTIYFGEGSWLTVV.